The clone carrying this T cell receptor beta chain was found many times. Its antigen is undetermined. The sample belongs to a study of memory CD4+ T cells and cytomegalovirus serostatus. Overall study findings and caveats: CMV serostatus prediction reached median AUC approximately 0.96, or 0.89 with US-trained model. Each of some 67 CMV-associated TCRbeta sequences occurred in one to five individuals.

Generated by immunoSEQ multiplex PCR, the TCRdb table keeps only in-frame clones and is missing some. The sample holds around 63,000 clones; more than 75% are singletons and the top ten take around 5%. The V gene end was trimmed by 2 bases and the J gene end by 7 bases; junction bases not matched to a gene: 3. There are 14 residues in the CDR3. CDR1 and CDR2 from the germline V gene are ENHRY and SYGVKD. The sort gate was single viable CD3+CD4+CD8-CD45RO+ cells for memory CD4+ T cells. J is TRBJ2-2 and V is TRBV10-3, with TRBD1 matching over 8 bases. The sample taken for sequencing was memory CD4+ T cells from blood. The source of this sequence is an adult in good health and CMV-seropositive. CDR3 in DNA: TGTGCCATCAGTGAGCAGGGGGCGGACGGGGAGCTGTTTTTT. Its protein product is CAISEQGADGELFF.